This entry features one T cell receptor beta chain sequence. Antigen: not known. This specimen comes from a study of T cells in Graves' hyperthyroidism and ophthalmopathy. Study-level results: Ophthalmopathy could be told apart from stable hyperthyroidism with a 13 V-J model.

Germline-derived CDR1 and CDR2 are SGHTA and FQGTGA. The CDR3 contains 12 residues. J lost 5 bases, V lost 5 bases, and 2 bases had no gene match. Each 10 ml fresh peripheral blood draw supplied the PBMCs. Amplification yielded TCR beta CDR3 regions, with RNA transcripts as the source. TCR CDR3 regions were first amplified by RT-PCR with HTBI primers. TCRdb processed the multiplex PCR reads anew with MiXCR; each CDR3 protein has one entry. The data contain around 34,000 distinct CDR3 sequences, 45% to 55% of them seen just once; the ten biggest clones take up under 30%. The sequenced sample consisted of blood. V gene TRBV7-3 combines with J gene TRBJ2-5; 7 bases map to TRBD1. The clonotype comes from a woman aged 40-49 years with Graves' ophthalmopathy. CDR3 in DNA: TGTGCCAGCAGCATGACAGGGGAGACCCAGTACTTC. It codes for CASSMTGETQYF.